This entry is about one T cell receptor beta chain. Germline CDR1 SGHAT, CDR2 FQNNGV. V was cut by 1 base and J by 5 bases, with 12 bases left in between. The CDR3 has 14 residues. Method: immunoSEQ multiplex PCR; TCRdb's copy keeps in-frame clones and lacks some. Among some 500,000 clones listed, roughly 95% were seen once. The source of the sample is a study of shared clonotypes between healthy human individuals. The rearrangement links TRBV11-2 to TRBJ2-7, with D unclear. The clonotype was recovered from a woman aged 25-40 years in good health. Sequenced: naive CD4+ T cells sorted from blood. Subset reported: CD45RA+ positively selected. The CDR3 coding sequence is TGTGCCAGCAGCTTAGTTTTCCCGAGCGACGAGCAGTACTTC. Translated: CASSLVFPSDEQYF.